The rows below give T cell receptor beta chains drawn from one sample of a study of blood T cell repertoires in COVID-19. The repertoire was sequenced with immunoSEQ multiplex PCR; TCRdb's copy has only in-frame clones and lacks some. The sample yields about 380,000 clones, around 87% seen once. Sequencing was performed on PBMCs or T cells enriched from blood (not recorded which). The receptors come from a man aged 25-45 years who had recovered from COVID-19. The CDR3 runs from the conserved cysteine through the conserved F or W. The D gene is left open where the match is weak. Size is stated for part of the rows, as once, few or many counts, or as a class when the clone is expanded.

>TRBJ2-5|NA|TRBV6-2/TRBV6-3|NA
TGTGCCAGCAGTTATGGGGGGACGTACCAAGAGACCCAGTACTTC
CASSYGGTYQETQYF
>TRBJ1-6|few|TRBV28|NA
TGTGCCAGCAGGCGGACTTGGAATTCACCCCTCCACTTT
CASRRTWNSPLHF
>TRBJ2-6|NA|TRBV2|NA
TGTGCCAGCAGTGAAGGGCACTCAAGACTCTCTGGGGCCAACGTCCTGACTTTC
CASSEGHSRLSGANVLTF
>TRBJ2-5|NA|TRBV3-1/TRBV3-2|TRBD1
TGTGCCAGCAGCCAAATCCAGGGGGCTTGGGAGACCCAGTACTTC
CASSQIQGAWETQYF
>TRBJ1-5|NA|TRBV30|TRBD1
TGTGCCTTCACACCCGGACAGGGTAATCAGCCCCAGCATTTT
CAFTPGQGNQPQHF
>TRBJ2-3|once|TRBV5-4|NA
TGTGCGGTTCTAGGGGGAAGCACAGATACGCAGTATTTT
CAVLGGSTDTQYF
>TRBJ2-3|NA|TRBV25-1|TRBD2
TGTGCCAGCAGGCGGGGGGGCAGAGATACGCAGTATTTT
CASRRGGRDTQYF
>TRBJ2-7|few|TRBV27|TRBD1
TGTGCCAGCAGTTTGGTCGGGACAGAACTCTACGAGCAGTACTTC
CASSLVGTELYEQYF
>TRBJ2-7|NA|TRBV12-3/TRBV12-4|NA
TGTGCCAGCAGACCCCAGGGGATCAACGAGCAGTACTTC
CASRPQGINEQYF
>TRBJ1-2|NA|TRBV6-5|NA
TGTGCCAGCAGACCTACAGGGAGTGGCTACACCTTC
CASRPTGSGYTF
>TRBJ2-1|few|TRBV11-3|NA
TGTGCCAGCAGCTTAGAAACTAAGAATGAGCAGTTCTTC
CASSLETKNEQFF
>TRBJ1-5|NA|TRBV6-5|TRBD1
TGTGCCAGCACCTTAGGACAGGACAATCAGCCCCAGCATTTT
CASTLGQDNQPQHF
>TRBJ2-1|once|TRBV14|NA
TGTGCCAGCAGCCAGATACAACCTCCCCGCTACAATGAGCAGTTCTTC
CASSQIQPPRYNEQFF
>TRBJ2-7|NA|TRBV10-3|NA
TGTGCCATCAGTGCTACGACAGTAGCTTACTACGAGCAGTACTTC
CAISATTVAYYEQYF
>TRBJ2-3|NA|TRBV3-1/TRBV3-2|TRBD2
TGTGCCAGCAGCCCCCGGACTAGCGGGGGAGGAGATACGCAGTATTTT
CASSPRTSGGGDTQYF
>TRBJ2-3|NA|TRBV7-2|TRBD1
TGTGCCAGCAGCGTCCAGGGGGATATTAGCACAGATACGCAGTATTTT
CASSVQGDISTDTQYF
>TRBJ1-2|NA|TRBV7-8|NA
TGTGCCAGCAGCTTAGGGGCGAGGGCCTATGGCTACACCTTC
CASSLGARAYGYTF
>TRBJ1-6|NA|TRBV9|NA
TGTGCCAGCAGCCTACAGGACGCCGATAATTCACCCCTCCACTTT
CASSLQDADNSPLHF
>TRBJ1-1|NA|TRBV11-2|TRBD1
TGTGCCAGCAGCTTACGCGGGACAGGTCTACAGGCTTTCTTT
CASSLRGTGLQAFF
>TRBJ1-2|NA|TRBV4-3|NA
TGCGCCAGCAGCCAAGATCTGGGGGGGGGATACGGGACCTTTCCTAACTATGGCTACACCTTC
CASSQDLGGGYGTFPNYGYTF
>TRBJ2-1|NA|TRBV24-1|TRBD1
TGTGCCACCAGTGACTCAGGGGGCACAGGGAATGAGCAGTTCTTC
CATSDSGGTGNEQFF
>TRBJ2-7|once|TRBV27|NA
TGTGCCAGCAGCTCCCAGGGGCCGGGCGAGCAGTACTTC
CASSSQGPGEQYF
>TRBJ2-3|NA|TRBV13|NA
TGTGCCAGCGGCCGCCGAAATACAGATACGCAGTATTTT
CASGRRNTDTQYF
>TRBJ1-1|NA|TRBV11-2|NA
TGTGCCAGCAGCTCAGGCCTGGTAGGCAACACTGAAGCTTTCTTT
CASSSGLVGNTEAFF
>TRBJ2-3|NA|TRBV5-4|NA
TGTGCCAGCAGCCTCGGTGGGGGGGGGCGAACAGATACGCAGTATTTT
CASSLGGGGRTDTQYF
>TRBJ1-1|NA|TRBV3-1/TRBV3-2|TRBD1
TGTGCCAGCAGCCGACAGGGGGTCGGCACTGAAGCTTTCTTT
CASSRQGVGTEAFF
>TRBJ2-1|NA|TRBV6-5|NA
TGTGCCAGCAGTTACGGACGGGGGAATGAGCAGTTCTTC
CASSYGRGNEQFF
>TRBJ2-1|NA|TRBV19|NA
TGTGCCAGTAGTATGCTAGTCCCCGGTCCTAACAATGAGCAGTTCTTC
CASSMLVPGPNNEQFF
>TRBJ2-3|NA|TRBV3-1/TRBV3-2|NA
TGTGCCAGCAGCCAAGACTACTTTTCGGATACGCAGTATTTT
CASSQDYFSDTQYF
>TRBJ1-2|NA|TRBV19|NA
TGTGCCAGTAGTATAGGTGCGCCTTATGGCTACACCTTC
CASSIGAPYGYTF
>TRBJ2-3|NA|TRBV7-2|TRBD2
TGTGCCAGCAGCTTTTTTGGGACTAGCGGGGTAGGAGATACGCAGTATTTT
CASSFFGTSGVGDTQYF
>TRBJ1-3|NA|TRBV27|TRBD1
TGTGCCAGCAGTGTGACAGGGGCAGGAAACACCATATATTTT
CASSVTGAGNTIYF
>TRBJ2-7|NA|TRBV15|TRBD1
TGTGCCACCAGCAGGCCCGGGACAGGGACCCACGAGCAGTACTTC
CATSRPGTGTHEQYF
>TRBJ1-2|once|TRBV12-3/TRBV12-4|NA
TGTGCCAGCAGTTACCAGTCCTATGGCTACACCTTC
CASSYQSYGYTF
>TRBJ2-7|NA|TRBV4-3|NA
TGCGCCAGCAGCCAAGATTCCCGGGGCCCGCGGGGTGAGCAGTACTTC
CASSQDSRGPRGEQYF
>TRBJ2-1|NA|TRBV4-1|TRBD1
TGCGCCAGCAGCCAAGAATCCAGGGGGAAGAATGAGCAGTTCTTC
CASSQESRGKNEQFF
>TRBJ2-5|once|TRBV3-1/TRBV3-2|TRBD2
TGTGCCAGCAGCCAACTTAGCGGGGGTGGGGCAGAGACCCAGTACTTC
CASSQLSGGGAETQYF
>TRBJ2-1|NA|TRBV2|NA
TGTGCCAGCAGAGGTCGGTCAAGGGGTGAGCAGTTCTTC
CASRGRSRGEQFF
>TRBJ1-3|NA|TRBV23-1|TRBD1
TGCGCCAGCAGTCAATCCCACACTATTCCGGGACAGGGAAACACCATATATTTT
CASSQSHTIPGQGNTIYF
>TRBJ1-2|few|TRBV11-2|NA
TGTGCCAGCAGCTTAGCAGCTGACAGTTGGGGCTACACCTTC
CASSLAADSWGYTF
>TRBJ1-5|NA|TRBV2|TRBD1
TGTGCCAGCAGTCACAGGGGGGATCAGCCCCAGCATTTT
CASSHRGDQPQHF
>TRBJ1-1|NA|TRBV5-1|TRBD1
TGCGCCAGCAGCGTCAACAGGGGAACAACTGAAGCTTTCTTT
CASSVNRGTTEAFF
>TRBJ1-4|NA|TRBV6-5|NA
TGTGCCAGCAGACAGGGCATTTCGGAAAAACTGTTTTTT
CASRQGISEKLFF
>TRBJ2-2|NA|TRBV4-3|TRBD2
TGCGCCAGCAGCCAAGCCGCGGGGGGCCTGGGCGGGGAGCTGTTTTTT
CASSQAAGGLGGELFF
>TRBJ2-1|NA|TRBV11-2|NA
TGTGCCAGCAGCTTAGATAGGTGGGGGGAGTACAATGAGCAGTTCTTC
CASSLDRWGEYNEQFF
>TRBJ2-5|NA|TRBV7-9|NA
TGTGCCAGCATACCCTGGGTAGCGGAAGAGACCCAGTACTTC
CASIPWVAEETQYF